This TCR beta chain was observed in a study of Graves' ophthalmopathy and Graves' hyperthyroidism. General observations from the study: Most thyroid clonotypes with frequency above 0.001 were detected in blood too.

The study amplified TCR beta CDR3 regions using RNA transcripts. First-round RT-PCR employed HTBI primers, with a second-round multiplex PCR after it. TCRdb re-called the multiplex PCR reads with MiXCR, one entry per CDR3 protein. The sample holds a few hundred thousand distinct CDR3 sequences, 15% to 20% seen once. CDR1 and CDR2 from the germline V gene are MDHEN and SYDVKM. Trimming removed 5 bases at V and 3 bases at J, with 14 bases between. The CDR3 has 16 amino acids. Of note for this clonotype: Its target is unknown.

Only newly diagnosed hyperthyroidism patients aged 18 to 65, with under 2 months' duration, were enrolled. The sequenced sample was peripheral blood. The receptor was isolated from an adult woman with stable Graves' hyperthyroidism. The V and J genes are TRBV28 and TRBJ1-6; D not certain. The CDR3 DNA is TGTGCCAGCAGTAGAGACGTGGCGGTCTATAATTCACCCCTCCACTTT. This translates into CASSRDVAVYNSPLHF.